This is a list of T cell receptor beta chains from one sample in a study of blood T cell repertoires in COVID-19. Sequenced by immunoSEQ multiplex PCR; TCRdb stores in-frame clones only, minus some. The sample has some 78,000 clones; 75% to 90% are singletons. The sequenced sample was peripheral blood. The receptors originated from a man between 50 and 59 years old with active or convalescent COVID-19. Both conserved end residues are part of each CDR3. Fields, in order: V gene, clone size, D gene, J gene, CDR3 protein, CDR3 DNA. D genes are given only for firm matches. Some rows mark clone size as missing; the rest say once, few, many or name a class of expanded clone.

TRBV28	few	TRBD1	TRBJ2-7	CASSRGQGTVEQYF	TGTGCCAGCAGCCGGGGACAGGGGACAGTCGAGCAGTACTTC
TRBV5-1	NA	TRBD2	TRBJ2-7	CASSFDPSGPYEQYF	TGCGCCAGCAGCTTTGATCCTAGCGGCCCCTACGAGCAGTACTTC
TRBV5-8	NA	TRBD1	TRBJ2-7	CASSLDRGLYEQYF	TGTGCCAGCAGCTTGGACAGGGGGCTATACGAGCAGTACTTC
TRBV5-1	once	NA	TRBJ2-7	CASSLAEGGPYEQYF	TGCGCCAGCAGCTTGGCGGAGGGGGGGCCCTACGAGCAGTACTTC
TRBV5-1	NA	NA	TRBJ2-1	CASSFNPPRNEQFF	TGCGCCAGCAGCTTTAACCCCCCTAGGAATGAGCAGTTCTTC
TRBV19	NA	NA	TRBJ1-1	CASSIPPGFNTEAFF	TGTGCCAGTAGTATCCCCCCAGGATTTAACACTGAAGCTTTCTTT
TRBV7-9	NA	NA	TRBJ2-1	CASSLMDTYNEQFF	TGTGCCAGCAGCTTAATGGACACCTACAATGAGCAGTTCTTC
TRBV27	NA	NA	TRBJ2-3	CASKAKVGADTQYF	TGTGCCAGCAAGGCGAAAGTAGGGGCCGATACGCAGTATTTT
TRBV7-2	once	TRBD1	TRBJ2-1	CASSLEGRGPYNEQFF	TGTGCCAGCAGCTTAGAGGGCAGGGGGCCATACAATGAGCAGTTCTTC
TRBV6-1	NA	NA	TRBJ2-3	CAIQRASTDTQYF	TGTGCCATCCAGAGGGCTAGCACAGATACGCAGTATTTT
TRBV2	NA	NA	TRBJ2-1	CASYLAGEEQFF	TGTGCCAGCTATCTAGCAGGGGAGGAGCAGTTCTTC
TRBV2	once	TRBD1	TRBJ2-1	CASSEYAGGYYNEQFF	TGTGCCAGCAGTGAATATGCAGGGGGATACTACAATGAGCAGTTCTTC
TRBV6-1	NA	NA	TRBJ1-5	CASSEAGGWQPQHF	TGTGCCAGCAGTGAAGCAGGGGGTTGGCAGCCCCAGCATTTT
TRBV6-5	once	TRBD2	TRBJ2-7	CASSRTSGYEQYF	TGTGCCAGCAGCCGGACTAGCGGATACGAGCAGTACTTC
TRBV5-1	NA	NA	TRBJ2-7	CASSLGGSVGDYEQYF	TGCGCCAGCAGCTTGGGGGGTAGCGTTGGCGACTACGAGCAGTACTTC
TRBV5-8	NA	NA	TRBJ1-2	CASSLVRNINGYTF	TGTGCCAGCAGCTTGGTGCGAAATATAAATGGCTACACCTTC
TRBV18	NA	NA	TRBJ1-5	CASSPRDKLADQPQHF	TGTGCCAGCTCACCAAGAGACAAACTGGCTGATCAGCCCCAGCATTTT
TRBV6-5	NA	NA	TRBJ1-3	CASSSRASGNTIYF	TGTGCCAGCAGTTCCCGCGCCTCTGGAAACACCATATATTTT
TRBV5-4	NA	NA	TRBJ2-3	CASSLAGQFTDTQYF	TGTGCCAGCAGCTTGGCAGGACAGTTCACAGATACGCAGTATTTT
TRBV28	NA	NA	TRBJ2-2	CASSLGTGLSTTPSGELFF	NA
TRBV24-1	NA	TRBD2	TRBJ2-7	CATSDFPPSSGRPYEQYF	TGTGCCACCAGTGATTTCCCCCCCAGTAGCGGGAGGCCCTACGAGCAGTACTTC
TRBV19	few	TRBD1	TRBJ2-7	CASSPRGQYYEQYF	TGTGCCAGTAGTCCCCGGGGACAGTACTACGAGCAGTACTTC